The T cell receptor (beta chain) under discussion was sequenced for a study of T cells in Graves' hyperthyroidism and ophthalmopathy. Background on the study: Peripheral blood was taken when the disease was first diagnosed, before any treatment began. Regarding the study as a whole: Expanded thyroid clonotypes (above 0.001) were mostly also found in blood.

The CDR3 is made up of 14 amino acids. Germline V CDR1 and CDR2: SEHNR, FQNEAQ (reference sequence). With V trimmed by 5 bases and J by 7 bases, 8 bases remained unmatched. Exclusions: uncontrolled infection, other autoimmune disease, pregnancy, lactation. Diagnosis rested on symptoms, serum thyroxine and TRAb, thyroid ultrasound, and orbital computed tomography. This clonotype turned up a few times. The target antigen is unknown. Amplified TCR beta CDR3 regions derived from RNA transcripts. First-round RT-PCR of the TCR CDR3 relied on the HTBI primer set. TCRdb re-called the multiplex PCR reads through MiXCR, storing one row per CDR3 protein. The sample records fewer than 350,000 distinct CDR3 sequences, roughly 15% being singletons.

This chain uses TRBV7-9 with TRBJ1-5, with 7 bases fitting TRBD1. The receptor was isolated from a woman aged 50 to 60 with Graves' hyperthyroidism that later progressed to Graves' ophthalmopathy. The specimen was blood. CDR3 sequence: CASSPRQGGQPQHF. The DNA for the CDR3 is TGTGCCAGCAGCCCCCGACAGGGCGGACAGCCCCAGCATTTT.